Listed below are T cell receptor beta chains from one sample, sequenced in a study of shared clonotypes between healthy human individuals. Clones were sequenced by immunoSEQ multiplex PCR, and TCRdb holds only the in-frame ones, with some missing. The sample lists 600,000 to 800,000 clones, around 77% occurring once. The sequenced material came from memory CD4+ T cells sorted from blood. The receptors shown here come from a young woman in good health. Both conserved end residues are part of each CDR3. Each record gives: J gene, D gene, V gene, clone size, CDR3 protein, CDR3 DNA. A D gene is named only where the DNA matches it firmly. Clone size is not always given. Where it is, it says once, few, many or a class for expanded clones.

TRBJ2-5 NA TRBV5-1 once CASSLDPMRETQYF TGCGCCAGCAGCTTGGACCCAATGCGGGAGACCCAGTACTTC
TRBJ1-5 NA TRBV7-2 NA CASSLRSGVGQPQHF TGTGCCAGCAGTTTAAGATCAGGGGTAGGTCAGCCCCAGCATTTT
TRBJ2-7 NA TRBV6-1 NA CASSVGAGTLVSYEQYF TGTGCCAGCAGTGTCGGAGCCGGGACCTTAGTCTCCTACGAGCAGTACTTC
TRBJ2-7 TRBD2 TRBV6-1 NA CASSGGGLEGLYEQYF TGTGCCAGCAGTGGGGGAGGGTTGGAGGGGCTCTACGAGCAGTACTTC
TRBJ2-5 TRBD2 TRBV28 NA CASSQTSGREQETQYF TGTGCCAGCAGTCAGACTAGCGGGAGGGAGCAAGAGACCCAGTACTTC
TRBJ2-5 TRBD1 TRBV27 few CASGDRDQETQYF TGTGCCAGCGGGGACAGGGACCAAGAGACCCAGTACTTC
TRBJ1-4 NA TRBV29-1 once CSATGGGEKLFF TGCAGCGCAACGGGAGGGGGTGAAAAACTGTTTTTT
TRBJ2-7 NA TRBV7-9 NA CASSSVRGGEQYF TGTGCCAGCAGCTCCGTCAGGGGTGGCGAGCAGTACTTC
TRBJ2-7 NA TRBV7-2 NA CASSFLSGLYEQYF TGTGCCAGCAGCTTTCTCAGTGGACTCTACGAGCAGTACTTC
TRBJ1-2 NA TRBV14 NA CASSPDKFYGYTF TGTGCCAGCAGCCCGGACAAGTTCTATGGCTACACCTTC
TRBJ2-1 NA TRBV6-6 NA CASSSQIDEYNEQFF TGTGCCAGCAGTTCCCAAATCGACGAGTACAATGAGCAGTTCTTC
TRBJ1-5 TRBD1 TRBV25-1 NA CASSAAGTGGPQPQHF TGTGCCAGCAGTGCGGCCGGGACAGGGGGCCCTCAGCCCCAGCATTTT
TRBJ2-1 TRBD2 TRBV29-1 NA CSHYPGTSEHNEQFF TGCAGCCACTACCCCGGGACTAGCGAACACAATGAGCAGTTCTTC
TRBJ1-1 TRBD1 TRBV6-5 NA CASSYSGTGSEAFF TGTGCCAGCAGTTACTCCGGGACAGGCTCTGAAGCTTTCTTT
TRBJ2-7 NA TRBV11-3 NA CASSPRQGLFEQYF TGTGCCAGCAGCCCCCGGCAGGGCTTATTCGAGCAGTACTTC
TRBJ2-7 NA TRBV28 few CASNHLGLWEPYF TGTGCCAGCAATCATCTGGGGCTCTGGGAACCGTACTTC
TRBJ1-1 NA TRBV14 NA CASSQAWQRNTEAFF TGTGCCAGCAGCCAGGCGTGGCAGCGGAACACTGAAGCTTTCTTT
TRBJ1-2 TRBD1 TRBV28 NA CASNLGVGTGANYGYTF TGTGCCAGCAATTTGGGGGTCGGGACAGGGGCTAACTATGGCTACACCTTC
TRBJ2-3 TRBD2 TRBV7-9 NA CASSSRVDSGRGGTDTQYF TGTGCCAGCAGCTCCCGCGTTGATAGCGGGAGGGGTGGCACAGATACGCAGTATTTT
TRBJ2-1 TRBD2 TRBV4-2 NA CASSRRTSGSVNEQFF TGTGCCAGCAGCCGCCGCACTAGCGGGAGTGTCAATGAGCAGTTCTTC
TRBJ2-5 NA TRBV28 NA CASSLWSGWQETQYF TGTGCCAGCAGTTTATGGTCAGGGTGGCAAGAGACCCAGTACTTC
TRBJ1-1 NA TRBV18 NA CASSPSQNTEAFF TGTGCCAGCTCACCATCACAGAACACTGAAGCTTTCTTT
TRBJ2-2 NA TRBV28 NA CASSRQDTGELFF TGTGCCAGCAGTCGACAGGACACCGGGGAGCTGTTTTTT
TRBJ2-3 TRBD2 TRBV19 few CASSRGGTRTDTQYF TGTGCCAGTAGCCGGGGGGGGACCCGCACAGATACGCAGTATTTT
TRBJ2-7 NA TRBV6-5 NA CASSYRRGETYEQYF TGTGCCAGCAGTTACAGGAGGGGGGAGACCTACGAGCAGTACTTC
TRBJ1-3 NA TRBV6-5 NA CASSRQAFSGNTIYF TGTGCCAGCAGCCGACAGGCCTTCTCTGGAAACACCATATATTTT
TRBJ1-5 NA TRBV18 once CASSPGDLSNQPQHF TGTGCCAGCTCACCTGGAGACCTGAGCAATCAGCCCCAGCATTTT
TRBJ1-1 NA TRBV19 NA CASTARVTEAFF TGTGCCAGTACGGCCAGGGTCACTGAAGCTTTCTTT
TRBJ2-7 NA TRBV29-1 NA CSVGAPGSSWREQYF TGCAGCGTCGGAGCCCCAGGGTCCTCCTGGAGGGAGCAGTACTTC
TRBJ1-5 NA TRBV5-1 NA CASSLAPGTGNQPQHF TGCGCCAGCAGCTTGGCCCCGGGGACGGGCAATCAGCCCCAGCATTTT
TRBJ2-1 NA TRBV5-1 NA CASSPLLPTDNEQFF TGCGCCAGCAGCCCCCTTCTTCCCACAGACAATGAGCAGTTCTTC
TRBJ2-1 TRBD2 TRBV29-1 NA CSVVLAGRNEQFF TGCAGCGTTGTCCTAGCGGGGAGGAATGAGCAGTTCTTC
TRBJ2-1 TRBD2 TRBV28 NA CASGRIWVNEQFF TGTGCTTCCGGGAGGATCTGGGTAAATGAGCAGTTCTTC
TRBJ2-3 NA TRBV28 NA CASSLRGSLADTQYF TGTGCCAGCAGTTTACGGGGGAGTCTCGCAGATACGCAGTATTTT
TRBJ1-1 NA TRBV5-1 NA CASSLEYAVNTEAFF TGCGCCAGCAGCTTGGAGTATGCAGTGAACACTGAAGCTTTCTTT
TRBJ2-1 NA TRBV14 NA CASSGYRADEQFF TGTGCCAGCAGTGGTTACAGGGCCGATGAGCAGTTCTTC
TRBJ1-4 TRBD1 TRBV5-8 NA CASSFHGTGASATNEKLFF TGTGCCAGCAGCTTTCACGGGACAGGGGCGTCTGCAACTAATGAAAAACTGTTTTTT
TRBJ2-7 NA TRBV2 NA CASNPGVLLGTNYEQYF TGTGCCAGCAATCCAGGGGTCCTGCTTGGGACTAACTACGAGCAGTACTTC
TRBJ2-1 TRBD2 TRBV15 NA CATSRGQTSGVYNEQFF TGTGCCACCAGCAGAGGTCAAACTAGCGGGGTATACAATGAGCAGTTCTTC
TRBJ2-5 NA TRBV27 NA CASSLSYRAIQETQYF TGTGCCAGCAGTTTATCGTACAGGGCGATTCAAGAGACCCAGTACTTC
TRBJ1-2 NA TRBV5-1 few CASNPFPSRRNYGYTF TGCGCCAGCAACCCTTTTCCCTCCCGGAGGAACTATGGCTACACCTTC
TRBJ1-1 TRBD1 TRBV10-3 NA CAIRGQGALMNTEAFF TGTGCCATCAGGGGACAGGGGGCCCTCATGAACACTGAAGCTTTCTTT
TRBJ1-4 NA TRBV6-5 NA CASSPGLEKLFF TGTGCCAGCAGTCCCGGGCTAGAAAAACTGTTTTTT
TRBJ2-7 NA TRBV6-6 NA CASSHGVAYEQYF TGTGCCAGCAGCCACGGGGTAGCCTACGAGCAGTACTTC